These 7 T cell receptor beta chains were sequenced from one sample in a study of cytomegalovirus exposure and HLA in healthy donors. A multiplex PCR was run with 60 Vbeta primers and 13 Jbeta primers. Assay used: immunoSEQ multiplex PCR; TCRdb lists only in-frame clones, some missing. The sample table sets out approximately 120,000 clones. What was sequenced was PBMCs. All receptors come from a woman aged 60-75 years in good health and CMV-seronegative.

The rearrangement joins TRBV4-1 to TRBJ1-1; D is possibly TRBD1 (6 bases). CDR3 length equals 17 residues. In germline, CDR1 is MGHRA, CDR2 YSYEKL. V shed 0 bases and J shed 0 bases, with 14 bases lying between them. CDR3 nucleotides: TGCGCCAGCAGCCAAGATAGGCGGCCAGGGGTGAACACTGAAGCTTTCTTT. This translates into CASSQDRRPGVNTEAFF.

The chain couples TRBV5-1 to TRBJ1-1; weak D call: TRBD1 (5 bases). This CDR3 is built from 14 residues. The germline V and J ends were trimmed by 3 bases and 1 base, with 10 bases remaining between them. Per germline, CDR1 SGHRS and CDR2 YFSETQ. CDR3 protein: CASSWATGNTEAFF. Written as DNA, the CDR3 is TGCGCCAGCAGCTGGGCCACAGGGAACACTGAAGCTTTCTTT.

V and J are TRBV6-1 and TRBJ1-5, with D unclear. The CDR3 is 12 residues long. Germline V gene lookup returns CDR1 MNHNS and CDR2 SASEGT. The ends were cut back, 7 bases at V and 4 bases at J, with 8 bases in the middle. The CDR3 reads CASNPVNQPQHF. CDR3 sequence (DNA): TGTGCCAGCAACCCGGTAAATCAGCCCCAGCATTTT.

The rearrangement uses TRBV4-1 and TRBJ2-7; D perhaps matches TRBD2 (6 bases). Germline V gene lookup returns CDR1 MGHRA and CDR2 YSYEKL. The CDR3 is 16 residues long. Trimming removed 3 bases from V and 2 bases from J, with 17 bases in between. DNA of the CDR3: TGCGCCAGCAGCCAGGCTTCCGGGGGTCTAGCCTACGAGCAGTACTTC. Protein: CASSQASGGLAYEQYF.

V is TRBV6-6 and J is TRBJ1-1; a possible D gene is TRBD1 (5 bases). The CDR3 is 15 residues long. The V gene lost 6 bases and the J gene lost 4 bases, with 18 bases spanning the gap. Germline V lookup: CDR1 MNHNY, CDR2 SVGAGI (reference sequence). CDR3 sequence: CASRYEQAASTEAFF. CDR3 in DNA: TGTGCCAGCAGGTATGAACAGGCGGCTTCCACTGAAGCTTTCTTT.

The CDR3 loop is CASSLGRGRTYNEQFF. CDR3 bases: TGTGCCAGCAGCTTGGGGCGGGGCCGCACCTACAATGAGCAGTTCTTC. This chain connects TRBV13 to TRBJ2-1; possibly TRBD2 for D (6 bases). There are 16 residues in the CDR3. Trimming removed 3 bases at V and 2 bases at J, with 14 bases between. CDR1 and CDR2 (germline): PRHDT, FYEKMQ (reference sequence).

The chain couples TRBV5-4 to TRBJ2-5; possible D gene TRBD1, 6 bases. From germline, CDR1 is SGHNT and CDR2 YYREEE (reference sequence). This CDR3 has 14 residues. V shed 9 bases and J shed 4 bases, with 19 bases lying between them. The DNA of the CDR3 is TGTGCCACCAATATGAGGGGGAGTATAGAGACCCAGTACTTC. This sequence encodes CATNMRGSIETQYF.